What follows is one T cell receptor beta chain and its context. This sample was taken from a study of blood T cell repertoires in COVID-19. Across the study: Sites across the United States, Italy and Spain contributed samples from acute and convalescent COVID-19. Sources were T cells, B-cell-depleted T cells, or PBMCs; the material itself was cDNA or gDNA.

The method was immunoSEQ multiplex PCR; TCRdb's version includes in-frame clones alone and lacks a portion of them. The repertoire holds hundreds of thousands of clones, with roughly nine tenths as singletons. CDR1 SGHRS and CDR2 YFSETQ come from the germline V gene. Trimming removed 0 bases from V and 7 bases from J; junction bases left unmatched: 3. This CDR3 is 14 amino acids long. Clinical history reported by participants formed the basis on which cohorts were assigned. The V and J genes are TRBV5-1 and TRBJ2-1; 8 bases align to TRBD1. Sequences were obtained from PBMCs or T cells enriched from blood (not recorded which). This TCR came from a woman between 40 and 50 years old who had recovered from COVID-19. This chain's CDR3 is CASSLVNRGNEQFF. The CDR3 region has the DNA TGCGCCAGCAGCTTGGTAAACAGGGGGAATGAGCAGTTCTTC.